This T cell receptor (beta chain) derives from a study of cytomegalovirus exposure and HLA in healthy donors. Of note for this clone: Its antigen is not known.

Study-wide findings and caveats: In vitro experiments confirmed that three CMV-associated chains were specific for CMV antigens. There were several of the most significant clusters that appeared linked to common viral pathogens in a later analysis.

This CDR3 is 15 amino acids long. V lost 4 bases, J lost 7 bases, and 4 bases stayed unmatched. The germline gives CDR1 LGHNA, CDR2 YSLEER. The PCR contained 60 Vbeta and 13 Jbeta primers. Sequencing was performed with immunoSEQ multiplex PCR; in TCRdb, only in-frame clones are kept and a portion is missing. The table includes over 200,000 clones, 77% detected once. The receptor was derived from a woman aged 60-70 years in good health and CMV-seropositive. Sequences were obtained from PBMCs. The J gene is TRBJ2-2, the V gene TRBV4-3; 12 nucleotides match TRBD2. In nucleotides, the CDR3 is TGCGCCAGCAGCCCTCGGACTAGCGGGGACGGGGAGCTGTTTTTT. Translation: CASSPRTSGDGELFF.